The entry that follows covers one T cell receptor (beta chain) sequence. Antigen unknown. The data were obtained in a study of T cell responses to AZD1222 COVID-19 vaccine. Findings of the study overall: Two AZD1222 doses significantly raised spike-specific TCR breadth and depth over controls. The donors showed a predominance of white British ancestry and of females, with possible underestimation of clonal diversity.

This CDR3 spans 10 amino acids. Germline CDR1 and CDR2: SQVTM and ANQGSEA. The V end lost 7 bases, the J end lost 9 bases, and 12 bases lay between the germline ends. Sequenced by immunoSEQ multiplex PCR; TCRdb stores in-frame clones only, minus some. Of some 54,000 clones in the sample, roughly 87% were seen once. The specimen comprised peripheral blood, sampled on day 0 of AZD1222 vaccination. The rearrangement uses TRBV29-1 and TRBJ1-1; D might be TRBD1 (5 bases). The TCR sequence derives from an adult in good health. The DNA for the CDR3 is TGCAGCGGTTCAGACAGTCAAGCTTTCTTT. Amino acid sequence: CSGSDSQAFF.